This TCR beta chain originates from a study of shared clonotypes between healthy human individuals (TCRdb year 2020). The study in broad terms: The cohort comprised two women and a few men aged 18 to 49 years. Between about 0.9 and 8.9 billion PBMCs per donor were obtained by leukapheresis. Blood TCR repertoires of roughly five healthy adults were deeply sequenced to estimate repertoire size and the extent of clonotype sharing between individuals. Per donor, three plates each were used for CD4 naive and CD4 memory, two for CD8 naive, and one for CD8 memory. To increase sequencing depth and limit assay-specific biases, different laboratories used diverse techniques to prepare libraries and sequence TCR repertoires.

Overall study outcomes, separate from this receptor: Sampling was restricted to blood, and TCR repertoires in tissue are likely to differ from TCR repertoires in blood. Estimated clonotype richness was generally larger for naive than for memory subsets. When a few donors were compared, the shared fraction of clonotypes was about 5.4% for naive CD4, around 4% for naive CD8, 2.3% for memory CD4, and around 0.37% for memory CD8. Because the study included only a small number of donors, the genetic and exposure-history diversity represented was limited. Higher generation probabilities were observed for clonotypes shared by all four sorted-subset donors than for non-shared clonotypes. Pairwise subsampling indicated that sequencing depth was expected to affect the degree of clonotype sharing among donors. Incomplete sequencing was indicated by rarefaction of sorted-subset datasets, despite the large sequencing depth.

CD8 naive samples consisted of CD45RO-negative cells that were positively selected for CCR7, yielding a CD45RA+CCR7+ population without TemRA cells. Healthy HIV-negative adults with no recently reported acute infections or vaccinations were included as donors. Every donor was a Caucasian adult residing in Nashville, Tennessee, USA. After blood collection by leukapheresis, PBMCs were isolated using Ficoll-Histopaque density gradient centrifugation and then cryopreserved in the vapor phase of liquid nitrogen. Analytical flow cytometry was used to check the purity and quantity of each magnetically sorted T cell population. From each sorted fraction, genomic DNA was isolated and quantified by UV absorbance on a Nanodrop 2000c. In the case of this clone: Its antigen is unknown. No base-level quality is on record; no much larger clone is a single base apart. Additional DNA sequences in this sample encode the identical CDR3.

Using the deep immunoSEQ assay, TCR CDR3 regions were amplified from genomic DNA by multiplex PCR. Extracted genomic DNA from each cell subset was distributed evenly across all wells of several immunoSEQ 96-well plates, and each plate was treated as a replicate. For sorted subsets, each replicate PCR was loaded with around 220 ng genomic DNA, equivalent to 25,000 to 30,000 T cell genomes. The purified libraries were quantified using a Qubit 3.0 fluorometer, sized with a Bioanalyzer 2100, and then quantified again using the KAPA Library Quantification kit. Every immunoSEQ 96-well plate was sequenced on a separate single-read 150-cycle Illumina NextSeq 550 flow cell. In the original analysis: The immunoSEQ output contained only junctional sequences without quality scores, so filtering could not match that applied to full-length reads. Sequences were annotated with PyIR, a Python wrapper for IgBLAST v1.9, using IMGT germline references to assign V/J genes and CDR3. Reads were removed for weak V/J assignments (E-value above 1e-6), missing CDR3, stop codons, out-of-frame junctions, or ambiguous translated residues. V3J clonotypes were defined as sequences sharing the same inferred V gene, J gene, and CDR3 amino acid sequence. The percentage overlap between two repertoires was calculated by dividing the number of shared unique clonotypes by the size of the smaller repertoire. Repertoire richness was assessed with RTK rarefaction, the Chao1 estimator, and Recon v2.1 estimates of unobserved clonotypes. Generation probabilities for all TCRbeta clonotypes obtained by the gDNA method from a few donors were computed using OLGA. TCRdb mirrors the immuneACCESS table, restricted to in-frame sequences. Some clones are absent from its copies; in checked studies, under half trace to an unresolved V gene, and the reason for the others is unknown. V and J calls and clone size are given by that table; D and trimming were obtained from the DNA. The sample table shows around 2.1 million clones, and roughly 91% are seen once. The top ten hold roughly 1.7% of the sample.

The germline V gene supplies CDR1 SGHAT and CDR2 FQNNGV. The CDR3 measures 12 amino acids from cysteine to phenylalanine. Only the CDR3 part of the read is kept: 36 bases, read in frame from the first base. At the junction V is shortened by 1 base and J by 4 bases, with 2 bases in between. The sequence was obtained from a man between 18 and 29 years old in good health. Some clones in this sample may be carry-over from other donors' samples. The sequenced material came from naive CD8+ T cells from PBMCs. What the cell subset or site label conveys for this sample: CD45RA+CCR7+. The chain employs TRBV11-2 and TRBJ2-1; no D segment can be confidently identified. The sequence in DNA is TGTGCCAGCAGCTTAGCATACAATGAGCAGTTCTTC. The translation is CASSLAYNEQFF.